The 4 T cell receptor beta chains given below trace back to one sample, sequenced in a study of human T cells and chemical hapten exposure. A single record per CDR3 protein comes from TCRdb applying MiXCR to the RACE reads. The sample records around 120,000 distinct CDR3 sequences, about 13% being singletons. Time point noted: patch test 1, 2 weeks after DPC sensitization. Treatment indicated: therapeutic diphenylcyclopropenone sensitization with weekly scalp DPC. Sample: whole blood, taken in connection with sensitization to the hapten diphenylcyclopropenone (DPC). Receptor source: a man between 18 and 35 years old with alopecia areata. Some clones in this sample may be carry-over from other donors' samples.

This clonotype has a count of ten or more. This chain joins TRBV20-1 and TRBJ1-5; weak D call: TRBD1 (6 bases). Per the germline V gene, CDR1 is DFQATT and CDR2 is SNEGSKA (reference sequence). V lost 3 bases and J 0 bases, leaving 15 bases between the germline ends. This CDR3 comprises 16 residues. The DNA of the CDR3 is TGCAGTGCTAGGAACAGGGAGGCCTATAGCAATCAGCCCCAGCATTTT. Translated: CSARNREAYSNQPQHF.

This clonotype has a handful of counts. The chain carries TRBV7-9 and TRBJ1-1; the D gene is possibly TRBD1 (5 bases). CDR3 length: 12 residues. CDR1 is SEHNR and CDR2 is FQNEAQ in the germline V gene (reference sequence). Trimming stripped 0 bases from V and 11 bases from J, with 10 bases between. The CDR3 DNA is TGTGCCAGCAGCTTAGCGGGGGGGAAGGCTTTCTTT. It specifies CASSLAGGKAFF.

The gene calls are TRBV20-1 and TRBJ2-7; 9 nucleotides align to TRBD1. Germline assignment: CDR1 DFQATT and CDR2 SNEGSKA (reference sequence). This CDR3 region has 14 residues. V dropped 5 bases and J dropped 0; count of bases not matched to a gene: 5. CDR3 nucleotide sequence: TGCAGTGCTTCCGGGACAGGGAGCTCCTACGAGCAGTACTTC. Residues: CSASGTGSSYEQYF.

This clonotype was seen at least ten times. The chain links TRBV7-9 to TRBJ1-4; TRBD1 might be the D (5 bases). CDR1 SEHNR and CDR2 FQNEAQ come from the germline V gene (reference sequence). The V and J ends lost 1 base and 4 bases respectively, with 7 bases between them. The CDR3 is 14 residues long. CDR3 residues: CASSLGGDNEKLFF. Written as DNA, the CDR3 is TGTGCCAGCAGCTTAGGGGGCGATAATGAAAAACTGTTTTTT.